This is a list of T cell receptor beta chains from one sample in a study of a mutant IDH1 vaccine in newly diagnosed glioma. Method: immunoSEQ multiplex PCR; TCRdb's copy keeps in-frame clones and lacks some. Among roughly 70,000 clones, approximately 86% were seen once, and the ten largest hold under 3.5%. The sample was PBMCs, taken from a glioma patient treated with radiotherapy, temozolomide or both. The receptors were sampled from a man aged 30-40 years with glioma. CDR3s include the opening cysteine and the closing phenylalanine or tryptophan. A D gene is named only where the DNA matches it firmly. Not every row has a clone size; where given, it reads once, few, many or a size class.

size: -
J: TRBJ2-5
D: -
V: TRBV6-5
CDR3: CASSIDRREYF
DNA: TGTGCCAGCAGTATCGACAGGAGGGAGTACTTC

size: once
J: TRBJ1-4
D: TRBD1
V: TRBV28
CDR3: CASSPGGTGVEKLFF
DNA: TGTGCCAGCAGCCCCGGTGGGACAGGGGTTGAAAAACTGTTTTTT

size: -
J: TRBJ2-3
D: -
V: TRBV2
CDR3: CASSGTADTQYF
DNA: TGTGCCAGCAGTGGGACAGCAGATACGCAGTATTTT

size: -
J: TRBJ2-7
D: -
V: TRBV29-1
CDR3: CSGVQAYEQYF
DNA: TGCAGCGGGGTGCAGGCATACGAGCAGTACTTC

size: -
J: TRBJ1-1
D: -
V: TRBV19
CDR3: CASSILGLTEAFF
DNA: TGTGCCAGTAGTATATTGGGTCTGACTGAAGCTTTCTTT

size: -
J: TRBJ2-3
D: -
V: TRBV2
CDR3: CASSPTPATDTQYF
DNA: TGTGCCAGCAGTCCCACGCCTGCGACAGATACGCAGTATTTT

size: -
J: TRBJ1-4
D: -
V: TRBV6-1
CDR3: CASTLSAGVYEKLFF
DNA: TGTGCCAGCACCCTCTCAGCAGGGGTATATGAAAAACTGTTTTTT

size: -
J: TRBJ1-3
D: TRBD1
V: TRBV30
CDR3: CAWSGQGGSSGNTIYF
DNA: TGTGCCTGGAGCGGACAGGGGGGATCCTCTGGAAACACCATATATTTT

size: -
J: TRBJ2-7
D: TRBD1
V: TRBV7-2
CDR3: CASSSGTGWEQYF
DNA: TGTGCCAGCAGCTCCGGGACAGGGTGGGAGCAGTACTTC

size: -
J: TRBJ2-5
D: -
V: TRBV13
CDR3: CASSSKIGGSKETQYF
DNA: TGTGCCAGCAGCTCGAAAATTGGGGGTAGCAAGGAGACCCAGTACTTC

size: once
J: TRBJ2-1
D: -
V: TRBV27
CDR3: CASSKDQDFTYNEQFF
DNA: TGTGCCAGCAGTAAGGACCAGGATTTTACCTACAATGAGCAGTTCTTC

size: -
J: TRBJ2-7
D: TRBD1
V: TRBV7-8
CDR3: CASSSRDSSYEQYF
DNA: TGTGCCAGCAGCTCACGGGACAGTTCCTACGAGCAGTACTTC

size: once
J: TRBJ1-2
D: TRBD1
V: TRBV11-2
CDR3: CASSFSQPGTGYGYTF
DNA: TGTGCCAGCAGCTTCTCTCAACCCGGGACAGGCTATGGCTACACCTTC

size: -
J: TRBJ1-5
D: -
V: TRBV7-9
CDR3: CASKKRGSKLSNQPQHF
DNA: TGTGCCAGTAAAAAGAGGGGGTCGAAGCTTAGTAATCAGCCCCAGCATTTT

size: -
J: TRBJ2-5
D: -
V: TRBV19
CDR3: CASARGDQETQYF
DNA: TGTGCCAGTGCCCGGGGAGACCAAGAGACCCAGTACTTC

size: -
J: TRBJ1-2
D: TRBD1
V: TRBV7-8
CDR3: CASSLEPPGTGASYTF
DNA: TGTGCCAGCAGCTTAGAGCCCCCCGGGACAGGGGCGAGCTACACCTTC

size: -
J: TRBJ2-2
D: TRBD1
V: TRBV7-8
CDR3: CASSLGGQGAGGELFF
DNA: TGTGCCAGCAGCTTAGGAGGACAGGGGGCTGGCGGGGAGCTGTTTTTT

size: once
J: TRBJ2-1
D: -
V: TRBV25-1
CDR3: CASERIEGVVNEQFF
DNA: TGTGCCAGCGAACGAATCGAGGGGGTGGTCAATGAGCAGTTCTTC

size: once
J: TRBJ1-2
D: -
V: TRBV5-1
CDR3: CASSPDRRSYGYTF
DNA: TGCGCCAGCAGTCCTGACAGGCGCTCGTATGGCTACACCTTC

size: few
J: TRBJ1-1
D: TRBD1
V: TRBV5-1
CDR3: CASSSGQWNTEAFF
DNA: TGCGCCAGCAGCTCGGGACAGTGGAACACTGAAGCTTTCTTT

size: -
J: TRBJ2-3
D: TRBD2
V: TRBV7-9
CDR3: CASSSSEFTSGGPVTQYF
DNA: TGTGCCAGCAGCTCCAGCGAATTTACTAGCGGGGGGCCCGTTACGCAGTATTTT

size: -
J: TRBJ2-7
D: TRBD2
V: TRBV5-1
CDR3: CASTAGDAQGEQYF
DNA: TGCGCCAGCACCGCGGGGGACGCTCAGGGCGAGCAGTACTTC

size: few
J: TRBJ1-1
D: -
V: TRBV5-1
CDR3: CASSSGQPSTEAFF
DNA: TGCGCCAGCAGCTCTGGACAGCCGAGCACTGAAGCTTTCTTT

size: once
J: TRBJ2-6
D: -
V: TRBV19
CDR3: CASSIRGGPTGANVLTF
DNA: TGTGCCAGTAGTATAAGGGGGGGGCCGACAGGGGCCAACGTCCTGACTTTC

size: -
J: TRBJ1-5
D: -
V: TRBV28
CDR3: CASSPPLPGRNQPQHF
DNA: TGTGCCAGCAGCCCTCCCCTACCAGGAAGGAATCAGCCCCAGCATTTT

size: -
J: TRBJ2-7
D: -
V: TRBV7-9
CDR3: CASSLAGSGRLLYEQYF
DNA: TGTGCCAGCAGCTTAGCGGGTTCGGGACGGCTCCTCTACGAGCAGTACTTC

size: few
J: TRBJ1-3
D: -
V: TRBV6-5
CDR3: CATKTGRSGNTIYF
DNA: TGTGCCACCAAGACAGGCCGCTCTGGAAACACCATATATTTT

size: once
J: TRBJ1-2
D: TRBD1
V: TRBV6-1
CDR3: CASRDTGGRLYGYTF
DNA: TGTGCCAGCAGAGATACAGGGGGCCGCCTCTATGGCTACACCTTC

size: -
J: TRBJ2-1
D: -
V: TRBV4-1
CDR3: CASSQVQGGDNEQFF
DNA: TGCGCCAGCAGCCAAGTACAGGGGGGGGACAATGAGCAGTTCTTC

size: -
J: TRBJ1-4
D: -
V: TRBV30
CDR3: CAWSVGGGDEKLFF
DNA: TGTGCCTGGAGTGTAGGCGGGGGGGATGAAAAACTGTTTTTT

size: -
J: TRBJ1-4
D: -
V: TRBV19
CDR3: CASSTWSPATNEKLFF
DNA: TGTGCCAGTAGTACCTGGAGTCCTGCAACTAATGAAAAACTGTTTTTT

size: -
J: TRBJ1-5
D: -
V: TRBV5-1
CDR3: CASSLGEGPRWSNQPQHF
DNA: TGCGCCAGCAGCTTGGGAGAGGGGCCTAGATGGTCGAATCAGCCCCAGCATTTT